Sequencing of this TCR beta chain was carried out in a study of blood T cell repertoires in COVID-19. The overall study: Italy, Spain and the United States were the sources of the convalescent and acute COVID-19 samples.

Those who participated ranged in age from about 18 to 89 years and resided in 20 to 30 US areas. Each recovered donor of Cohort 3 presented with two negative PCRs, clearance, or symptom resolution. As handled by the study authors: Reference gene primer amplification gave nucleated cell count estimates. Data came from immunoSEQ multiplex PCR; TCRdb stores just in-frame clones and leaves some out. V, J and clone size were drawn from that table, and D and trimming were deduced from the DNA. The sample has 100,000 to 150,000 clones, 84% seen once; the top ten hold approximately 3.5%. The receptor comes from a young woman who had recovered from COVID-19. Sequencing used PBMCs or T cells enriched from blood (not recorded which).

CDR3 sequence: CASSYPGESEKLFF. CDR3 DNA sequence: TGTGCCAGCAGTTACCCAGGGGAGAGTGAAAAACTGTTTTTT. V usage is TRBV6-5 and J usage is TRBJ1-4; tentatively, D is TRBD1 (6 bases). The ends were cut back, 2 bases at V and 7 bases at J, with 11 bases in the middle. The CDR3 sequence is 14 residues long. The V gene's germline CDR1 is MNHEY and CDR2 SVGAGI.